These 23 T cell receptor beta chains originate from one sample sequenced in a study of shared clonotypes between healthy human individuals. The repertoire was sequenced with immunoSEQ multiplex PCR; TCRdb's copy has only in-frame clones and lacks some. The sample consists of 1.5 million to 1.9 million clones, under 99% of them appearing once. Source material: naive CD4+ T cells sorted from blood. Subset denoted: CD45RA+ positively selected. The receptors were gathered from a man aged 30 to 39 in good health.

CDR3 in DNA: TGTGCCAGCAGCGGAACACGGGGGGCTATACGGGACAGCGCCTACAATGAGCAGTTCTTC. This sequence encodes CASSGTRGAIRDSAYNEQFF. The J gene is TRBJ2-1, the V gene TRBV2; TRBD1 or TRBD2 may be the D gene (7 bases each). CDR1 SNHLY and CDR2 FYNNEI come from the germline V gene. V shed 6 bases and J shed 2 bases, with 29 bases lying between them. This CDR3 has 20 residues.

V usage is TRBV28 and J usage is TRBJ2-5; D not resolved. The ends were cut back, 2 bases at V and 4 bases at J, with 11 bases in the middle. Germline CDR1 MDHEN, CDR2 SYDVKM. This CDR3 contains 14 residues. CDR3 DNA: TGTGCCAGCAGTTTAGTGGGCTCGATAGAGACCCAGTACTTC. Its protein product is CASSLVGSIETQYF.

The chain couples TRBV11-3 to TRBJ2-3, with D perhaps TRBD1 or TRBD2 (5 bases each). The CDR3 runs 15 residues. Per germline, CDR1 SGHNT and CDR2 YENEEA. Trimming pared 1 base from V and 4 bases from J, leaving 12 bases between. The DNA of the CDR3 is TGTGCCAGCAGCTTAGGTGGTATGGGGGCAGATACGCAGTATTTT. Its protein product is CASSLGGMGADTQYF.

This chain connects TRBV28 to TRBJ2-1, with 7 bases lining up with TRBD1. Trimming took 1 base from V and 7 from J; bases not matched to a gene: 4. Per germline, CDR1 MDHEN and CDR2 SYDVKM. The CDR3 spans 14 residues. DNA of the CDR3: TGTGCCAGCAGTTTATTTAGGGGGCCGAATGAGCAGTTCTTC. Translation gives CASSLFRGPNEQFF.

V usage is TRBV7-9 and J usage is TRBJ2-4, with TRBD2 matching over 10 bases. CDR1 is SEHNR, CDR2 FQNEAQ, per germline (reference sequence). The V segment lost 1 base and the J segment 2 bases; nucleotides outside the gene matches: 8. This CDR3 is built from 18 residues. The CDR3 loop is CASSLGLAGDGTKNIQYF. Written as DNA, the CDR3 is TGTGCCAGCAGCTTAGGGCTAGCGGGAGACGGGACCAAAAACATTCAGTACTTC.

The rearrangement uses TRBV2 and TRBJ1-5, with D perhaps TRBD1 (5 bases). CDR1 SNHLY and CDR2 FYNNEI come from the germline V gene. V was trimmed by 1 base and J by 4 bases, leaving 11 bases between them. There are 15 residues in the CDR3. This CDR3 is CASSEGGRQNQPQHF. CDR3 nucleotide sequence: TGTGCCAGCAGTGAAGGGGGTAGACAGAATCAGCCCCAGCATTTT.

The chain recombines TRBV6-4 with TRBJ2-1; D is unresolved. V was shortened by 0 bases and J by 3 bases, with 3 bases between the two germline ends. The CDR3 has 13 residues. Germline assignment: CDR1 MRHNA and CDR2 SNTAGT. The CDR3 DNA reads TGTGCCAGCAGTGACTCTGGCTACAATGAGCAGTTCTTC. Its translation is CASSDSGYNEQFF.

CDR3 nucleotide sequence: TGTGCCAGTAGTCGGGACAGCCTCCCGGCTAATGAGCAGTTCTTC. Amino acids: CASSRDSLPANEQFF. The genes are TRBV19 and TRBJ2-1; 7 nucleotides align to TRBD1. V dropped 5 bases and J dropped 7; count of bases not matched to a gene: 11. The germline CDR1 and CDR2 sequences are LNHDA and SQIVND (reference sequence). CDR3 length equals 15 residues. Using reference TRBV19 and TRBJ2-1 for the parts outside the CDR3, the full variable domain is DGGITQSPKYLFRKEGQNVTLSCEQNLNHDAMYWYRQDPGQGLRLIYYSQIVNDFQKGDIAEGYSVSREKKESFPLTVTSAQKNPTAFYLCASSRDSLPANEQFFGPGTRLTVL.

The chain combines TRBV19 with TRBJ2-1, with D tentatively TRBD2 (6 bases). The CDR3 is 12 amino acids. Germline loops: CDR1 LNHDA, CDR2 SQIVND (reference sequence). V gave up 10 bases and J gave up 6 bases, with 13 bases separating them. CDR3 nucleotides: TGTGCCACAGGGACTTTAACCAATGAGCAGTTCTTC. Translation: CATGTLTNEQFF. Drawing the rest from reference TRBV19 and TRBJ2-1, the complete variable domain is DGGITQSPKYLFRKEGQNVTLSCEQNLNHDAMYWYRQDPGQGLRLIYYSQIVNDFQKGDIAEGYSVSREKKESFPLTVTSAQKNPTAFYLCATGTLTNEQFFGPGTRLTVL.

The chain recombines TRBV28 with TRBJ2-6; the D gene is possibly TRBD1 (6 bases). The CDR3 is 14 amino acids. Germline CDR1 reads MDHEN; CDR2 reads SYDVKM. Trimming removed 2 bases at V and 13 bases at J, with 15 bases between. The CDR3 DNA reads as TGTGCCAGCAGTTTACCCCAGGGGCAAGGGGTCCTGACTTTC. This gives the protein CASSLPQGQGVLTF.

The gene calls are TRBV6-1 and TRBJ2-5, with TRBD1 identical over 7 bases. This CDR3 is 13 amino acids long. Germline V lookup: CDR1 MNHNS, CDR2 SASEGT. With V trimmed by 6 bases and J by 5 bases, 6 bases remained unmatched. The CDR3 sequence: CASRRGRGETQYF. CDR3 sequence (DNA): TGTGCCAGCAGGAGGGGGCGCGGGGAGACCCAGTACTTC.

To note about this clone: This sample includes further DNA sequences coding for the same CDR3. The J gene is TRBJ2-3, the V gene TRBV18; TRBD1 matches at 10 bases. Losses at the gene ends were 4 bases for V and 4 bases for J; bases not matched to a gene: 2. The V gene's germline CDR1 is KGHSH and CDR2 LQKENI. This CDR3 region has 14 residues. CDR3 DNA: TGTGCCAGCTCACGTGACAGGGGGCCAGATACGCAGTATTTT. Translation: CASSRDRGPDTQYF.

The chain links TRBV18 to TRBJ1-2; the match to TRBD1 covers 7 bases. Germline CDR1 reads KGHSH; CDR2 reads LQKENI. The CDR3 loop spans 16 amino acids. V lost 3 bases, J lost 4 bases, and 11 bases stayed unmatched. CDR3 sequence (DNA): TGTGCCAGCTCACCGCTGGGACAGATAGAAAGCTATGGCTACACCTTC. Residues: CASSPLGQIESYGYTF. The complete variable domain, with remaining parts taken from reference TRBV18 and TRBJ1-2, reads NAGVMQNPRHLVRRRGQEARLRCSPMKGHSHVYWYRQLPEEGLKFMVYLQKENIIDESGMPKERFSAEFPKEGPSILRIQQVVRGDSAAYFCASSPLGQIESYGYTFGSGTRLTVV.

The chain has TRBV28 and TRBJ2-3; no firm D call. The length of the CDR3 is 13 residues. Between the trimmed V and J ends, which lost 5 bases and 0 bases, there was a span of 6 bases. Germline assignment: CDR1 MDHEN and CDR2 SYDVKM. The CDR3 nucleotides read TGTGCCAGCAGTCCAAGTAGCACAGATACGCAGTATTTT. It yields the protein CASSPSSTDTQYF. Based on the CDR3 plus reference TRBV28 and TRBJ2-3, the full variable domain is DVKVTQSSRYLVKRTGEKVFLECVQDMDHENMFWYRQDPGLGLRLIYFSYDVKMKEKGDIPEGYSVSREKKERFSLILESASTNQTSMYLCASSPSSTDTQYFGPGTRLTVL.

As DNA, the CDR3 is TGTGCTACCCGGGCTTGGGTTACGAGGGAAGCGAACACCGGGGAGCTGTTTTTT. Its translation: CATRAWVTREANTGELFF. V and J are TRBV27 and TRBJ2-2; D perhaps matches TRBD2 (5 bases). Germline lookup yields CDR1 MNHEY and CDR2 SMNVEV (reference sequence). This CDR3 is 18 amino acids long.

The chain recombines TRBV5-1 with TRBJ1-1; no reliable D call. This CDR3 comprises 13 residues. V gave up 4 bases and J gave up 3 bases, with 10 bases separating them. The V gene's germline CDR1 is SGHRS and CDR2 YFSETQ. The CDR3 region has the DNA TGCGCCAGCAGCGCTTTATCGGACACTGAAGCTTTCTTT. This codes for CASSALSDTEAFF.

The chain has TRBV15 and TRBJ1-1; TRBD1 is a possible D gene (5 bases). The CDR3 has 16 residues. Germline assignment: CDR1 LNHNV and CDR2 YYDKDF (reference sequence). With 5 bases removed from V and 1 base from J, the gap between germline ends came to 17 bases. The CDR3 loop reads CATSPGHAPSNTEAFF. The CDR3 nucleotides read TGTGCCACCAGCCCCGGACACGCCCCTTCGAACACTGAAGCTTTCTTT.

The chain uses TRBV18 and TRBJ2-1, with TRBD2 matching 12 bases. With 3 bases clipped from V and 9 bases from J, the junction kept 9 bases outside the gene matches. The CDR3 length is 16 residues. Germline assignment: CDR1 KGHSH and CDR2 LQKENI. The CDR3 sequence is CASSPGTSGLFGEQFF. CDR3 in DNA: TGTGCCAGCTCACCTGGGACTAGCGGGCTATTCGGTGAGCAGTTCTTC. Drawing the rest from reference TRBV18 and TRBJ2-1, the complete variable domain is NAGVMQNPRHLVRRRGQEARLRCSPMKGHSHVYWYRQLPEEGLKFMVYLQKENIIDESGMPKERFSAEFPKEGPSILRIQQVVRGDSAAYFCASSPGTSGLFGEQFFGPGTRLTVL.

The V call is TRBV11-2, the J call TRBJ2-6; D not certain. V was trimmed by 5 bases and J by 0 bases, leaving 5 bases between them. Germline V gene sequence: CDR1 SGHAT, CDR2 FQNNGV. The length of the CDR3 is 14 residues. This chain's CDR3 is CASSQHSGANVLTF. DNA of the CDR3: TGTGCCAGCAGCCAGCACTCTGGGGCCAACGTCCTGACTTTC. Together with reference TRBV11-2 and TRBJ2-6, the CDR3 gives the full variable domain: EAGVAQSPRYKIIEKRQSVAFWCNPISGHATLYWYQQILGQGPKLLIQFQNNGVVDDSQLPKDRFSAERLKGVDSTLKIQPAKLEDSAVYLCASSQHSGANVLTFGAGSRLTVL.

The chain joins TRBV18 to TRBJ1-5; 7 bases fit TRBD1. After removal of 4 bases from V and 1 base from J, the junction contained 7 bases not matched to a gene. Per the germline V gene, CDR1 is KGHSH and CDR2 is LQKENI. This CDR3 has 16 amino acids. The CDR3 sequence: CASSLLPGQSNQPQHF. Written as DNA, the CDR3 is TGTGCCAGCTCACTCCTTCCGGGACAGAGCAATCAGCCCCAGCATTTT.

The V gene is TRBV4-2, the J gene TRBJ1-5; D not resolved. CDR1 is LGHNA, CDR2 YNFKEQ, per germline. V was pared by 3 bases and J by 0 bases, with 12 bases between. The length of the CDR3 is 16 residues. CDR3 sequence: CASSQDTVNSNQPQHF. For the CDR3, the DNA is TGTGCCAGCAGCCAGGATACAGTAAATAGCAATCAGCCCCAGCATTTT.

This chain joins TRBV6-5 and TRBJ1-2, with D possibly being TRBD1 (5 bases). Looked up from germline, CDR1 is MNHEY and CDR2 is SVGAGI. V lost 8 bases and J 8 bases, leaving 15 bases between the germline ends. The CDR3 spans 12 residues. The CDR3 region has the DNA TGTGCCAGCTTCAGGGTAATAGGAGGCTACACCTTC. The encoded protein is CASFRVIGGYTF.

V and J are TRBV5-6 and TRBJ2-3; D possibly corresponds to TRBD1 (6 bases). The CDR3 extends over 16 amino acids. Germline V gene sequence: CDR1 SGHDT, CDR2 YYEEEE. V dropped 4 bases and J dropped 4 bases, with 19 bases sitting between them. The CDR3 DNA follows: TGTGCCAGCAGCACCGGACAGCCCCTAGTAGCAGATACGCAGTATTTT. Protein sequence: CASSTGQPLVADTQYF.